These 27 T cell receptor beta chains came from one sample sequenced in a study of T cell clones after liver transplantation. Assay used: immunoSEQ multiplex PCR; TCRdb lists only in-frame clones, some missing. The sample carries over 14,000 clones, about four fifths recorded once. The sample here was CD8+ T cells from blood, taken around 48 months after liver transplant. Source of these receptors: a human patient who received a liver transplant. Some T cells may be supplied by the graft donor.

This sequence joins TRBV5-6 and TRBJ1-6; TRBD1 aligns across 11 bases. V lost 0 bases to trimming and J lost 9 bases; unmatched junction nucleotides: 5. There are 16 residues in the CDR3. Germline CDR1 is SGHDT and CDR2 is YYEEEE. The CDR3 region has the DNA TGTGCCAGCAGCTTGGGGGACAGGGGGATAACTTCACCCCTCCACTTT. Protein sequence: CASSLGDRGITSPLHF.

The CDR3 protein is CATSPGQEDTQYF. Written as DNA, the CDR3 is TGTGCCACCAGCCCCGGACAGGAGGATACGCAGTATTTT. The chain has TRBV15 and TRBJ2-3, with 7 bases identical to TRBD1. Unmatched junction bases numbered 5, after V lost 5 bases and J lost 6 bases. This CDR3 has 13 amino acids. CDR1 is LNHNV and CDR2 is YYDKDF in the germline V gene (reference sequence).

The V call is TRBV27, the J call TRBJ2-1; 9 bases align to TRBD2. V shed 5 bases, J shed 4 bases, and the junction held 6 bases outside the gene matches. This CDR3 has 15 amino acids. Per germline, CDR1 MNHEY and CDR2 SMNVEV (reference sequence). In nucleotides, the CDR3 is TGTGCCAGCAGTCCTAGCGGGGACTTGTACAATGAGCAGTTCTTC. Translated, it gives CASSPSGDLYNEQFF.

V is TRBV27 and J is TRBJ2-7; TRBD2 matches at 7 bases. Germline CDR1 is MNHEY and CDR2 is SMNVEV (reference sequence). The CDR3 is 14 residues long. The V segment lost 6 bases and the J segment 2 bases; nucleotides outside the gene matches: 7. The DNA for the CDR3 is TGTGCCAGCAGCGAGCGGGGATTAACCTACGAGCAGTACTTC. Its protein product is CASSERGLTYEQYF.

This sequence joins TRBV11-2 and TRBJ2-2, with 8 bases matching TRBD1. The J segment lost 7 bases and the V segment lost 6 bases, leaving 10 bases of the junction unmatched. Germline CDR1 reads SGHAT; CDR2 reads FQNNGV. The CDR3 totals 15 residues. The CDR3 DNA reads as TGTGCCAGCAGTCCTTGGACAGGGTCCGGCGGGGAGCTGTTTTTT. It yields the protein CASSPWTGSGGELFF.

The V gene is TRBV23-1, the J gene TRBJ1-2; D gene uncertain. TRBV23-1 is flagged as an ORF with uncertain function. The CDR3 extends over 8 amino acids. The V and J ends lost 6 bases and 8 bases respectively, with 1 base between them. The DNA for the CDR3 is TGCGCCAGCAGGGGCTACACCTTC. This encodes CASRGYTF.

The chain joins TRBV27 to TRBJ2-1, with 9 bases identical to TRBD1. Germline V gives CDR1 MNHEY, CDR2 SMNVEV (reference sequence). The CDR3 runs to 15 residues. V lost 3 bases, J lost 7 bases, and 7 bases stayed unmatched. The CDR3 DNA is TGTGCCAGCAGTTTGGCAGGACAGGGGTTGAATGAGCAGTTCTTC. Translated: CASSLAGQGLNEQFF.

The V gene is TRBV9, the J gene TRBJ2-5, with 7 bases matching TRBD2. This CDR3 is built from 14 residues. With 0 bases clipped from V and 4 bases from J, the junction kept 3 bases outside the gene matches. Germline-derived CDR1 and CDR2 are SGDLS and YYNGEE. CDR3 DNA sequence: TGTGCCAGCAGCGTAGCGACTAGCTTAGAGACCCAGTACTTC. It translates to CASSVATSLETQYF.

The gene calls are TRBV6-4 and TRBJ2-3; 8 nucleotides match TRBD2. The germline CDR1 and CDR2 sequences are MRHNA and SNTAGT. After removal of 8 bases from V and 6 bases from J, the junction contained 10 bases not matched to a gene. This CDR3 has 14 amino acids. As DNA, the CDR3 is TGTGCCAGCTCGGATCGGGGGGGCCAGGATACGCAGTATTTT. It codes for CASSDRGGQDTQYF.

The V and J genes are TRBV6-5 and TRBJ2-1, with 9 bases that match TRBD1. The CDR3 consists of 15 residues. Trimming took 6 bases from V and 4 from J; bases not matched to a gene: 7. The germline V gene has CDR1 MNHEY and CDR2 SVGAGI. The CDR3 spells CASSPRDRVYNEQFF. In nucleotides, the CDR3 is TGTGCCAGCAGCCCCAGGGACAGGGTATACAATGAGCAGTTCTTC.

This CDR3 is CSVATVTGELFF. CDR3 coding DNA: TGCAGCGTGGCGACAGTTACCGGGGAGCTGTTTTTT. The rearrangement uses TRBV29-1 and TRBJ2-2, with D maybe TRBD1 (5 bases). The V and J ends lost 6 bases and 5 bases respectively, with 10 bases between them. Germline V gene sequence: CDR1 SQVTM, CDR2 ANQGSEA. This CDR3 contains 12 residues.

This clone is categorized as medium-sized. The chain is built from TRBV5-4 and TRBJ1-6, with D perhaps TRBD1 (5 bases). The germline gives CDR1 SGHNT, CDR2 YYREEE (reference sequence). The CDR3 runs to 15 residues. V lost 0 bases to trimming and J lost 5 bases, with 9 bases between them. The CDR3 is CASSLGDRDNSPLHF. CDR3 in DNA: TGTGCCAGCAGCTTGGGTGACAGAGATAATTCACCCCTCCACTTT.

By sample fraction, this clone is medium-sized. The rearrangement links TRBV7-9 to TRBJ1-1; 8 bases are shared with TRBD1. The CDR3 has 14 residues. Germline V gives CDR1 SEHNR, CDR2 FQNEAQ (reference sequence). V gave up 4 bases and J gave up 6 bases; unmatched junction bases: 7. The CDR3 loop reads CASSSTGAGSEAFF. The CDR3 nucleotides are TGTGCCAGCAGCTCGACAGGGGCAGGTTCTGAAGCTTTCTTT.

The V and J genes are TRBV13 and TRBJ2-2; TRBD2 matches at 9 bases. V lost 4 bases, J lost 0 bases, and 0 bases stayed unmatched. CDR1 and CDR2 (germline): PRHDT, FYEKMQ (reference sequence). The CDR3 is made up of 15 amino acids. The CDR3 spells CASSSSGTNTGELFF. The CDR3 bases are TGTGCCAGCAGCTCTAGCGGGACGAACACCGGGGAGCTGTTTTTT. Looking up the rest from reference TRBV13 and TRBJ2-2 gives the full variable domain: AAGVIQSPRHLIKEKRETATLKCYPIPRHDTVYWYQQGPGQDPQFLISFYEKMQSDKGSIPDRFSAQQFSDYHSELNMSSLELGDSALYFCASSSSGTNTGELFFGEGSRLTVL.

V and J are TRBV15 and TRBJ2-2; a possible D gene is TRBD1 (6 bases). The CDR3 extends over 16 amino acids. V shed 3 bases and J shed 2 bases, with 13 bases lying between them. Germline V CDR1 and CDR2: LNHNV, YYDKDF (reference sequence). The chain's CDR3 is CATSSTGTHNTGELFF. The CDR3 DNA reads as TGTGCCACCAGCAGCACCGGGACACATAACACCGGGGAGCTGTTTTTT.

V is TRBV6-4 and J is TRBJ1-5; a possible D gene is TRBD1 (5 bases). The V end lost 3 bases, the J end lost 0 bases, and 21 bases lay between the germline ends. This CDR3 is 19 amino acids long. CDR1 is MRHNA and CDR2 is SNTAGT in the germline V gene. CDR3 protein: CASSEGVKGPPHSNQPQHF. DNA for the CDR3: TGTGCCAGCAGTGAGGGGGTCAAGGGGCCTCCCCATAGCAATCAGCCCCAGCATTTT.

The V gene is TRBV29-1, the J gene TRBJ1-2, with a tentative D call TRBD1 (6 bases). Germline V gives CDR1 SQVTM, CDR2 ANQGSEA. This CDR3 contains 13 residues. V gave up 3 bases and J gave up 4 bases, with 12 bases separating them. In DNA form, the CDR3 reads TGCAGCGTTGATACAGGGTTGCCCTATGGCTACACCTTC. Its protein product is CSVDTGLPYGYTF.

The V gene is TRBV28, the J gene TRBJ2-1; D is undetermined. The V end was cut by 5 bases, the J end by 0 bases, with 8 bases between. The CDR3 length is 14 residues. Per the germline V gene, CDR1 is MDHEN and CDR2 is SYDVKM. CDR3 coding DNA: TGTGCCAGCAGTGGAGCCCCCTCCTACAATGAGCAGTTCTTC. Amino acids: CASSGAPSYNEQFF.

CDR3 loop: CASSRGLGETQYF. The CDR3 nucleotides are TGTGCCAGCAGCAGGGGACTAGGAGAGACCCAGTACTTC. The chain combines TRBV27 with TRBJ2-5; 8 positions agree with TRBD2. This CDR3 has 13 amino acids. After removal of 6 bases from V and 4 bases from J, the junction contained 4 bases not matched to a gene. The V gene's germline CDR1 is MNHEY and CDR2 SMNVEV (reference sequence).

The table lists this clone with a few counts. The chain joins TRBV5-6 to TRBJ1-5; D perhaps matches TRBD1 (6 bases). In germline, CDR1 is SGHDT, CDR2 YYEEEE. Trimming cost V 3 bases and J 3 bases, with 10 bases left between them. The CDR3 runs 14 residues. The CDR3 sequence: CASSSRGVNQPQHF. The CDR3 region has the DNA TGTGCCAGCAGCTCCAGGGGAGTCAATCAGCCCCAGCATTTT. The full variable domain, rest sourced from reference TRBV5-6 and TRBJ1-5, is DAGVTQSPTHLIKTRGQQVTLRCSPKSGHDTVSWYQQALGQGPQFIFQYYEEEERQRGNFPDRFSGHQFPNYSSELNVNALLLGDSALYLCASSSRGVNQPQHFGDGTRLSIL.

This clone came up once. The chain is built from TRBV6-5 and TRBJ2-2; TRBD2 aligns across 7 bases. The trim removed 2 bases at V and 5 bases at J, leaving 5 bases unmatched. Germline CDR1 MNHEY, CDR2 SVGAGI. CDR3 length: 15 residues. The CDR3 region has the DNA TGTGCCAGCAGTTACACGGGAGGTTTGACCGGGGAGCTGTTTTTT. Its protein product is CASSYTGGLTGELFF.

The chain carries TRBV4-2 and TRBJ1-1, with a tentative D call TRBD1 (5 bases). Trimming stripped 0 bases from V and 3 bases from J, with 11 bases between. The length of the CDR3 is 15 residues. Germline-derived CDR1 and CDR2 are LGHNA and YNFKEQ. The CDR3 bases are TGTGCCAGCAGCCAAGATGGGGGTCCGGACACTGAAGCTTTCTTT. Encoded protein: CASSQDGGPDTEAFF.

This chain uses TRBV9 with TRBJ2-7, with TRBD2 as a possible D gene (5 bases). CDR3 length: 14 residues. Between the trimmed V and J ends, which lost 6 bases and 0 bases, there was a span of 13 bases. From germline, CDR1 is SGDLS and CDR2 YYNGEE. Here the CDR3 DNA reads TGTGCCAGCAACCCGGGGAGCCACTCCTACGAGCAGTACTTC. It specifies CASNPGSHSYEQYF.

The rearrangement joins TRBV9 to TRBJ1-4; D unresolved. The germline gives CDR1 SGDLS, CDR2 YYNGEE. The CDR3 has 16 amino acids. Deletions cut 2 bases from V and 0 bases from J, with 11 bases between. This chain's CDR3 is CASSVEAAATNEKLFF. CDR3 nucleotides: TGTGCCAGCAGCGTCGAGGCAGCGGCAACTAATGAAAAACTGTTTTTT.

The chain couples TRBV27 to TRBJ1-6; TRBD1 matches 11 bases. The CDR3 contains 15 residues. CDR1 is MNHEY, CDR2 SMNVEV, per germline (reference sequence). Trimming cost V 5 bases and J 10 bases; bases outside gene matches: 7. The CDR3 nucleotides are TGTGCCAGCAGTACTCGGACAGGGGGCAACTCACCCCTCCACTTT. Its translation is CASSTRTGGNSPLHF.

DNA of the CDR3: TGTGCCAGCAGTTCGACGATACTGGGACAGGGGTTCGCGGAGTCTCGGAACAATGAGCAGTTCTTC. This encodes CASSSTILGQGFAESRNNEQFF. The V gene is TRBV28, the J gene TRBJ2-1, with 10 bases matching TRBD1. J gave up 5 bases and V 4 bases, and 26 bases lay outside the gene matches. CDR1 MDHEN and CDR2 SYDVKM come from the germline V gene. The length of the CDR3 is 22 residues.

In its sample, this clone ranks as medium-sized. This chain links TRBV27 with TRBJ2-6; D unresolved. The CDR3 is made up of 13 amino acids. Germline loops: CDR1 MNHEY, CDR2 SMNVEV (reference sequence). The V and J ends lost 6 bases and 3 bases respectively, with 6 bases between them. The CDR3 sequence: CASSKDGANVLTF. CDR3 nucleotides: TGTGCCAGCAGCAAGGATGGGGCCAACGTCCTGACTTTC.